Shown below are 25 T cell receptor beta chains from a single sample sequenced in a study of beta chain features in type 1 diabetes. Study-wide results and limits: Moderate but significant shortening of TCRB CDR3s was recorded in all four CD4+ subsets from Type 1 diabetes patients.

For these TCRs, the target antigens are not known. Of the isolated RNA, all was reverse transcribed, and so the sequenced material was expressed TCRB transcripts. The protocol was immunoSEQ multiplex PCR, while the TCRdb copy is restricted to in-frame clones and leaves out a portion. Of some 370,000 clones in the sample, around 9.6% were seen once. Sequenced sample: central memory CD4+ T cells from blood. The source of these receptors is a man aged 25 to 40 with type 1 diabetes.

This sequence joins TRBV4-3 and TRBJ2-3; D unclear. Germline-derived CDR1 and CDR2 are LGHNA and YSLEER. Trimming removed 4 bases at V and 2 bases at J, with 10 bases between. The CDR3 sequence is 14 residues long. The CDR3 here is CASSLGLHTDTQYF. The CDR3 DNA reads TGCGCCAGCAGCCTAGGGCTACACACAGATACGCAGTATTTT.

This clone was observed a handful of times. V and J are TRBV10-3 and TRBJ2-3; D not certain. CDR1 and CDR2 (germline): ENHRY, SYGVKD. V lost 2 bases and J 1 base, leaving 13 bases between the germline ends. This CDR3 region has 16 residues. The CDR3 reads CAISEPPARRTDTQYF. DNA for the CDR3: TGTGCCATCAGTGAGCCCCCCGCGCGGCGCACAGATACGCAGTATTTT.

This clone came up many times. This chain links TRBV4-1 with TRBJ2-6; D not certain. The CDR3 length is 17 residues. In germline, CDR1 is MGHRA, CDR2 YSYEKL. V lost 7 bases, J lost 3 bases, and 19 bases lay in between. CDR3 amino acids: CASKARTPDGGANVLTF. Here the CDR3 DNA reads TGCGCCAGCAAAGCCAGGACCCCGGACGGTGGGGCCAACGTCCTGACTTTC.

This clone was recorded a few times. The chain combines TRBV6-5 with TRBJ2-2, with D hard to call. CDR1 is MNHEY, CDR2 SVGAGI, per germline. V shed 4 bases and J shed 7 bases, with 10 bases lying between them. The CDR3 sequence is 13 residues long. In nucleotides, the CDR3 is TGTGCCAGCAGTTGGGAAGTTAGCGGGGAGCTGTTTTTT. Protein: CASSWEVSGELFF.

The chain combines TRBV10-1 with TRBJ2-7; no definite D call. V was clipped by 3 bases and J by 7 bases, with 7 bases between them. The CDR3 has 11 amino acids. Germline V gene sequence: CDR1 WNHNN, CDR2 SYGVQD (reference sequence). The CDR3 reads CASSEGWEQYF. The CDR3 DNA reads TGCGCCAGCAGTGAAGGGTGGGAGCAGTACTTC.

Remarks on this clone: A single base is all that separates this from a far larger clone, so a read error is likely. CDR3 residues: CSVRIQGNEQYF. As DNA, the CDR3 is TGCAGCGTAAGAATCCAGGGGAATGAGCAGTACTTC. The chain carries TRBV29-1 and TRBJ2-7, with D possibly being TRBD1 (6 bases). Per germline, CDR1 SQVTM and CDR2 ANQGSEA. V lost 6 bases and J 7 bases, leaving 16 bases between the germline ends. This CDR3 is 12 amino acids long.

V gene TRBV7-2 combines with J gene TRBJ2-7, with unresolved D. The V and J ends lost 1 base and 3 bases respectively, with 16 bases between them. CDR3 length: 16 amino acids. The germline V gene encodes CDR1 SGHTA and CDR2 FQGNSA. Written as DNA, the CDR3 is TGTGCCAGCAGCTTAGGTCAAGCCAGACAAGGCTACGAGCAGTACTTC. Encoded protein: CASSLGQARQGYEQYF. Drawing the rest from reference TRBV7-2 and TRBJ2-7, the complete variable domain is GAGVSQSPSNKVTEKGKDVELRCDPISGHTALYWYRQSLGQGLEFLIYFQGNSAPDKSGLPSDRFSAERTGGSVSTLTIQRTQQEDSAVYLCASSLGQARQGYEQYFGPGTRLTVT.

The rearrangement uses TRBV15 and TRBJ2-1; D may correspond to TRBD1 or TRBD2 (5 bases each). Germline values: CDR1 LNHNV, CDR2 YYDKDF (reference sequence). Trimming left V 5 bases short and J 1 base short, with 12 bases between. There are 15 residues in the CDR3. CDR3 sequence: CATSGTASSYNEQFF. The CDR3 coding sequence is TGTGCCACCAGCGGGACCGCAAGTTCCTACAATGAGCAGTTCTTC.

This clone appeared many times. The chain couples TRBV2 to TRBJ1-2, with 7 positions matching TRBD1. The CDR3 consists of 13 residues. The ends lost 6 bases at V and 2 bases at J; junction bases unmatched: 3. CDR1 and CDR2 from the germline V gene are SNHLY and FYNNEI. The chain's CDR3 is CASRRDSNYGYTF. The DNA of the CDR3 is TGTGCCAGCAGAAGGGACAGCAACTATGGCTACACCTTC.

The chain has TRBV15 and TRBJ2-7; D not resolved. V was pared by 3 bases and J by 8 bases, with 14 bases between. CDR3 length: 13 amino acids. From germline, CDR1 is LNHNV and CDR2 YYDKDF (reference sequence). The CDR3 loop reads CATSRQDSGQQYF. CDR3 nucleotide sequence: TGTGCCACCAGCAGGCAGGATTCTGGGCAGCAGTACTTC.

This clone was seen a few times. This sample includes further DNA sequences coding for the same CDR3. This chain joins TRBV11-2 and TRBJ2-3; 9 nucleotides line up with TRBD1. The V gene's germline CDR1 is SGHAT and CDR2 FQNNGV. The CDR3 has 13 residues. Trimming cost V 4 bases and J 5 bases; bases outside gene matches: 1. The CDR3 sequence is CASSSGQGDTQYF. CDR3 nucleotide sequence: TGTGCCAGCAGCTCGGGACAGGGAGATACGCAGTATTTT.

This clone was found many times. The J gene is TRBJ1-1, the V gene TRBV7-3; D possibly corresponds to TRBD1 (6 bases). The CDR3 has 11 residues. V was shortened by 5 bases and J by 8 bases, with 9 bases between the two germline ends. CDR1 and CDR2 (germline): SGHTA, FQGTGA. The CDR3 coding sequence is TGTGCCAGCAGCGACGGGACAGAAGCTTTCTTT. It encodes CASSDGTEAFF.

The rearrangement joins TRBV15 to TRBJ2-3; 9 nucleotides agree with TRBD2. The CDR3 totals 16 residues. Germline V gives CDR1 LNHNV, CDR2 YYDKDF (reference sequence). With 3 bases clipped from V and 3 bases from J, the junction kept 7 bases outside the gene matches. The CDR3, as DNA: TGTGCCACCAGCAGGGGGAATAGCGGGAGTACAGATACGCAGTATTTT. It specifies CATSRGNSGSTDTQYF. The variable domain in full, with the rest retrieved from reference TRBV15 and TRBJ2-3, is DAMVIQNPRYQVTQFGKPVTLSCSQTLNHNVMYWYQQKSSQAPKLLFHYYDKDFNNEADTPDNFQSRRPNTSFCFLDIRSPGLGDTAMYLCATSRGNSGSTDTQYFGPGTRLTVL.

This clone was observed at least ten times. This chain links TRBV2 with TRBJ2-1, with no clear D. Germline CDR1 reads SNHLY; CDR2 reads FYNNEI. CDR3 size: 11 residues. V was pared by 7 bases and J by 9 bases, with 10 bases between. CDR3 sequence reads: CASTSDPEQFF. Written as DNA, the CDR3 is TGTGCCAGCACCTCAGACCCTGAGCAGTTCTTC.

The CDR3 loop reads CASRSNTGTSGNYEQYF. CDR3 bases: TGTGCCAGCAGATCAAATACCGGGACTAGCGGAAACTACGAGCAGTACTTC. J is TRBJ2-7 and V is TRBV11-2; 11 positions match TRBD2. After removal of 6 bases from V and 3 bases from J, the junction contained 13 bases not matched to a gene. The CDR3 runs 17 residues. CDR1 is SGHAT and CDR2 is FQNNGV in the germline V gene.

The genes are TRBV28 and TRBJ1-2; no firm D call. Germline CDR1 reads MDHEN; CDR2 reads SYDVKM. The CDR3 sequence is 12 residues long. V lost 6 bases to trimming and J lost 3 bases, with 8 bases between them. The CDR3 reads CASSWSYYGYTF. CDR3 DNA: TGTGCCAGCAGCTGGTCATACTATGGCTACACCTTC.

This clone was seen more than once but under ten times. The chain is built from TRBV5-1 and TRBJ2-3; 10 bases are shared with TRBD1. Germline V gives CDR1 SGHRS, CDR2 YFSETQ. The CDR3 totals 15 residues. V trimming: 4 bases; J trimming: 4 bases; junction bases outside the gene matches: 6. The CDR3 region is CASSQTDRGSDTQYF. CDR3 nucleotides: TGCGCCAGCAGCCAAACGGACAGGGGGTCAGATACGCAGTATTTT.

This clone was observed at least ten times. The chain combines TRBV13 with TRBJ2-3, with 7 nucleotides matching TRBD2. The CDR3 consists of 16 residues. V shed 4 bases and J 3 bases; nucleotides not matched to a gene: 10. The germline V gene has CDR1 PRHDT and CDR2 FYEKMQ (reference sequence). Here the CDR3 DNA reads TGTGCCAGCAGCTCAGGGAGGGCCTTGAGAACAGATACGCAGTATTTT. As protein: CASSSGRALRTDTQYF.

This clone was seen more than once but under ten times. V and J are TRBV29-1 and TRBJ2-5; possibly TRBD1 or TRBD2 for D (5 bases each). CDR3 length equals 11 residues. The V end was cut by 5 bases, the J end by 10 bases, with 14 bases between. CDR1 and CDR2 (germline): SQVTM, ANQGSEA. The CDR3 sequence: CSVRGVTGQYF. The CDR3 DNA reads as TGCAGCGTTCGGGGCGTGACGGGCCAGTACTTC.

V is TRBV6-5 and J is TRBJ2-7; either TRBD1 or TRBD2 may fit D (5 bases each). Between the trimmed V and J ends, which lost 2 bases and 0 bases, there was a span of 14 bases. Germline V CDR1 and CDR2: MNHEY, SVGAGI. The CDR3 loop spans 16 amino acids. The CDR3 sequence: CASSYAAGTVSYEQYF. CDR3 nucleotides: TGTGCCAGCAGTTACGCCGCCGGGACGGTCTCCTACGAGCAGTACTTC.

This clone appeared many times. The genes are TRBV5-4 and TRBJ2-1; D unresolved. This CDR3 contains 15 residues. The V gene lost 0 bases and the J gene lost 2 bases, with 9 bases spanning the gap. In germline, CDR1 is SGHNT, CDR2 YYREEE (reference sequence). The chain's CDR3 is CASSLVQVAYNEQFF. CDR3 in DNA: TGTGCCAGCAGCTTGGTTCAGGTCGCCTACAATGAGCAGTTCTTC. Using reference TRBV5-4 and TRBJ2-1 for the parts outside the CDR3, the full variable domain is ETGVTQSPTHLIKTRGQQVTLRCSSQSGHNTVSWYQQALGQGPQFIFQYYREEENGRGNFPPRFSGLQFPNYSSELNVNALELDDSALYLCASSLVQVAYNEQFFGPGTRLTVL.

This clone was observed many times. This same CDR3 is encoded by further DNA sequences in the sample. J is TRBJ2-1 and V is TRBV18, with unresolved D. CDR3 length: 14 amino acids. Trimming took off 0 bases at V and 6 bases at J, with 9 bases between the two ends. From germline, CDR1 is KGHSH and CDR2 LQKENI. The CDR3 bases are TGTGCCAGCTCACCACCTCCGGGCGGCAATGAGCAGTTCTTC. Protein sequence: CASSPPPGGNEQFF.

This clone was seen a handful of times. V gene TRBV19 combines with J gene TRBJ1-2; the D gene is possibly TRBD1 (5 bases). The germline V and J ends were trimmed by 7 bases and 8 bases, with 17 bases remaining between them. This CDR3 is 13 amino acids long. The germline CDR1 and CDR2 sequences are LNHDA and SQIVND (reference sequence). CDR3 nucleotides: TGTGCCAGTACCCGCCTGGGGCCGGCCGGCTACACCTTC. It encodes CASTRLGPAGYTF.

A few counts support this clone. The V and J genes are TRBV4-1 and TRBJ1-5, with D uncertain. CDR3 length equals 16 residues. Germline V gives CDR1 MGHRA, CDR2 YSYEKL. Trimming took off 0 bases at V and 1 base at J, with 10 bases between the two ends. Written as DNA, the CDR3 is TGCGCCAGCAGCCAAGATAGTGGTTGGAGCAATCAGCCCCAGCATTTT. Amino acid sequence: CASSQDSGWSNQPQHF.

This clone was counted ten times or more. The rearrangement uses TRBV28 and TRBJ2-7; D may be TRBD1 (7 bases). Trimming removed 7 bases at V and 0 bases at J, with 16 bases between. This CDR3 has 15 amino acids. Germline V gene lookup returns CDR1 MDHEN and CDR2 SYDVKM. DNA for the CDR3: TGTGCCAGCATCGGCGGGACAGCCAGCTCCTACGAGCAGTACTTC. It specifies CASIGGTASSYEQYF.